This passage covers 22 T cell receptor beta chains from one sample sequenced in a study of sequential checkpoint blockade in melanoma. Generated by immunoSEQ multiplex PCR, the TCRdb table keeps only in-frame clones and is missing some. The profile covers some 9,300 clones, with roughly 74% appearing a single time and 9.5% to 13% taken by the ten largest. Sample treatment: randomized to nivolumab then ipilimumab (arm A) or the reverse (arm B). Sequences were derived from CD8+ T cells sorted from blood (inferred from file names), sampled from a patient given nivolumab and ipilimumab in sequence. Source of these receptors: a human donor with melanoma.

This chain uses TRBV27 with TRBJ2-7; 8 positions agree with TRBD2. This CDR3 has 13 amino acids. CDR1 MNHEY and CDR2 SMNVEV come from the germline V gene (reference sequence). After removal of 3 bases from V and 2 bases from J, the junction contained 0 bases not matched to a gene. The CDR3, as DNA: TGTGCCAGCAGTTTGACTAGCGCCTACGAGCAGTACTTC. Protein sequence: CASSLTSAYEQYF.

The chain links TRBV27 to TRBJ2-1; 7 bases fit TRBD1. This CDR3 region has 16 residues. Unmatched junction bases numbered 14, after V lost 5 bases and J lost 7 bases. Germline values: CDR1 MNHEY, CDR2 SMNVEV (reference sequence). The CDR3 sequence is CASSLSVGTVLNEQFF. DNA for the CDR3: TGTGCCAGCAGTCTAAGCGTAGGGACAGTTTTGAATGAGCAGTTCTTC.

This sequence joins TRBV7-9 and TRBJ2-5, with D perhaps matching TRBD2 (6 bases). V was shortened by 2 bases and J by 2 bases, with 24 bases between the two germline ends. The CDR3 totals 19 residues. CDR1 SEHNR and CDR2 FQNEAQ come from the germline V gene (reference sequence). The CDR3 DNA sequence: TGTGCCAGCAGCTTACCAACGGGCGGAGGGCTCCATAAACAAGAGACCCAGTACTTC. Encoded protein: CASSLPTGGGLHKQETQYF. Looking up the rest from reference TRBV7-9 and TRBJ2-5 gives the full variable domain: DTGVSQNPRHKITKRGQNVTFRCDPISEHNRLYWYRQTLGQGPEFLTYFQNEAQLEKSRLLSDRFSAERPKGSFSTLEIQRTEQGDSAMYLCASSLPTGGGLHKQETQYFGPGTRLLVL.

The chain couples TRBV19 to TRBJ2-5, with 8 bases fitting TRBD1. There are 16 residues in the CDR3. Germline V gene lookup returns CDR1 LNHDA and CDR2 SQIVND (reference sequence). The V segment lost 5 bases and the J segment 5 bases; nucleotides outside the gene matches: 13. CDR3: CASSVLGGQAGETQYF. In DNA, the CDR3 is TGTGCCAGTAGTGTCCTCGGGGGACAGGCAGGGGAGACCCAGTACTTC.

The J gene is TRBJ2-2, the V gene TRBV15; D gene ambiguous. Germline V lookup: CDR1 LNHNV, CDR2 YYDKDF (reference sequence). This CDR3 contains 13 residues. The V end was cut by 6 bases, the J end by 2 bases, with 7 bases between. CDR3 protein: CATRIENTGELFF. The CDR3 nucleotides read TGTGCCACCAGGATAGAAAACACCGGGGAGCTGTTTTTT. The full variable domain, with the rest looked up from reference TRBV15 and TRBJ2-2, is DAMVIQNPRYQVTQFGKPVTLSCSQTLNHNVMYWYQQKSSQAPKLLFHYYDKDFNNEADTPDNFQSRRPNTSFCFLDIRSPGLGDTAMYLCATRIENTGELFFGEGSRLTVL.

This clone was picked up a small number of times. The chain employs TRBV14 and TRBJ1-1; 9 nucleotides line up with TRBD1. The CDR3 length is 15 residues. The V gene end was trimmed by 1 base and the J gene end by 4 bases; junction bases not matched to a gene: 4. The germline CDR1 and CDR2 sequences are SGHDN and FVKESK. CDR3 DNA sequence: TGTGCCAGCAGCCAAGGGGGACAGGGCCTCACTGAAGCTTTCTTT. It translates to CASSQGGQGLTEAFF.

The rearrangement uses TRBV28 and TRBJ2-5; D is unclear. TRBJ2-7 explains the end of the DNA better; the J call may be wrong. The germline CDR1 and CDR2 sequences are MDHEN and SYDVKM. This CDR3 has 13 residues. Written as DNA, the CDR3 is TGTGCCAGCAGTTTGGAGATCCGATACGAGCAGTACTTC. Amino acids: CASSLEIRYEQYF.

This clone was observed once. This chain links TRBV5-5 with TRBJ2-7; 7 nucleotides agree with TRBD1. Germline V gives CDR1 SGHKS, CDR2 YYEKEE (reference sequence). V shed 0 bases and J 4 bases; nucleotides not matched to a gene: 7. The CDR3 is made up of 15 amino acids. CDR3 amino acids: CASSLADRETYEQYF. In DNA form, the CDR3 reads TGTGCCAGCAGCTTGGCCGACAGGGAGACGTACGAGCAGTACTTC.

Remarks on this clone: The germline gene is not matched at one end of the junction; a read error may be the cause. V usage is TRBV9 and J usage is TRBJ1-2; TRBD1 matches 7 bases. The CDR3 totals 12 residues. In germline, CDR1 is SGDLS, CDR2 YYNGEE. This chain's CDR3 is CASSVVGTDYNF. In DNA form, the CDR3 reads TGTGCCAGCAGCGTAGTGGGGACAGACTACAACTTC.

V and J are TRBV7-9 and TRBJ2-1; the match to TRBD2 covers 7 bases. The CDR3 totals 13 residues. V dropped 7 bases and J dropped 4; count of bases not matched to a gene: 4. Germline values: CDR1 SEHNR, CDR2 FQNEAQ (reference sequence). The CDR3 here is CASMAGAYNEQFF. The CDR3, as DNA: TGTGCCAGCATGGCGGGAGCATACAATGAGCAGTTCTTC. Full variable domain (remainder filled in from reference TRBV7-9 and TRBJ2-1): DTGVSQNPRHKITKRGQNVTFRCDPISEHNRLYWYRQTLGQGPEFLTYFQNEAQLEKSRLLSDRFSAERPKGSFSTLEIQRTEQGDSAMYLCASMAGAYNEQFFGPGTRLTVL.

In this sample, this clone turned up once. This chain uses TRBV10-2 with TRBJ1-5, with a tentative D call TRBD1 (6 bases). The germline V and J ends were trimmed by 6 bases and 0 bases, with 12 bases remaining between them. In germline, CDR1 is WSHSY, CDR2 SAAADI. The CDR3 runs 15 residues. This CDR3 reads CASSEDSASNQPQHF. DNA for the CDR3: TGCGCCAGCAGCGAGGACAGTGCTAGCAATCAGCCCCAGCATTTT.

The genes are TRBV15 and TRBJ2-3, with TRBD2 matching 7 bases. The CDR3 has 16 amino acids. The germline V gene has CDR1 LNHNV and CDR2 YYDKDF (reference sequence). V was pared by 0 bases and J by 6 bases, with 9 bases of the junction left unmatched. CDR3 in amino acids: CATSRDHGGRSDTQYF. In DNA, the CDR3 is TGTGCCACCAGCAGAGATCATGGCGGGAGAAGCGATACGCAGTATTTT. The entire variable domain, with the rest obtained from reference TRBV15 and TRBJ2-3, is as follows: DAMVIQNPRYQVTQFGKPVTLSCSQTLNHNVMYWYQQKSSQAPKLLFHYYDKDFNNEADTPDNFQSRRPNTSFCFLDIRSPGLGDTAMYLCATSRDHGGRSDTQYFGPGTRLTVL.

The table lists this clone with a few counts. V gene TRBV7-3 combines with J gene TRBJ2-2, with D perhaps matching TRBD1 (5 bases). This CDR3 is 14 amino acids long. Trimming took 2 bases from V and 1 from J, leaving 5 bases between them. In germline, CDR1 is SGHTA, CDR2 FQGTGA. CDR3 nucleotide sequence: TGTGCCAGCAGCTTAGGACAGAACACCGGGGAGCTGTTTTTT. Translated, it gives CASSLGQNTGELFF.

The chain is built from TRBV20-1 and TRBJ2-7; D might be TRBD2 (5 bases). The CDR3 runs 11 residues. The germline V gene has CDR1 DFQATT and CDR2 SNEGSKA (reference sequence). The ends were cut back, 6 bases at V and 6 bases at J, with 12 bases in the middle. The CDR3 is CSAPSEGEQYF. The CDR3 DNA reads as TGCAGTGCCCCTAGTGAGGGCGAGCAGTACTTC.

This clone was detected a few times. V and J are TRBV21-1 and TRBJ1-5; the table calls TRBD1, which could not be checked here. TRBV21-1 is tagged as a pseudogene. The CDR3 covers 15 residues. The CDR3 region is CASSKNSGNPQPQHF. The CDR3 nucleotides are TGTGCCAGCAGCAAAAATTCAGGGAACCCTCAGCCCCAGCATTTT.

The chain has TRBV19 and TRBJ2-7; maybe TRBD1 (6 bases). CDR1 and CDR2 from the germline V gene are LNHDA and SQIVND (reference sequence). V was cut by 3 bases and J by 3 bases, with 15 bases left in between. The CDR3 consists of 15 residues. The CDR3 loop is CASSMSPDRIYEQYF. CDR3 DNA: TGTGCCAGTAGTATGAGTCCAGACAGGATCTACGAGCAGTACTTC.

The chain is built from TRBV12-5 and TRBJ2-1; D unresolved. The V end lost 3 bases, the J end lost 6 bases, and 12 bases lay between the germline ends. Germline V gene sequence: CDR1 LGHNT, CDR2 FRNRAP. The CDR3 has 14 residues. CDR3 coding DNA: TGTGCTAGTGGTTTCGACTTGGCGTTCAATGAGCAGTTCTTC. Protein: CASGFDLAFNEQFF.

This chain joins TRBV7-9 and TRBJ2-5; TRBD2 might be the D (5 bases). Trimming took off 5 bases at V and 2 bases at J, with 12 bases between the two ends. CDR1 and CDR2 from the germline V gene are SEHNR and FQNEAQ (reference sequence). The CDR3 is made up of 14 amino acids. The CDR3 nucleotides are TGTGCCAGCAGCCGACTGGGGAGTCAAGAGACCCAGTACTTC. The encoded protein is CASSRLGSQETQYF.

Comment on this clone: A read error may account for a junction end that differs from germline. This chain links TRBV7-9 with TRBJ2-2; 7 bases align to TRBD1. The CDR3 is 17 residues long. The germline CDR1 and CDR2 sequences are SEHNR and FQNEAQ (reference sequence). The chain's CDR3 is CASSLPWTGAKTGELFF. CDR3 sequence (DNA): TGTGCCAGCAGCCTACCCTGGACAGGCGCGAAGACCGGGGAGCTGTTTTTT.

The CDR3 sequence is CASSPSGRAHYSTDTQYF. The CDR3 DNA sequence: TGCGCCAGCAGCCCTAGCGGGAGGGCCCATTATAGCACAGATACGCAGTATTTT. The chain couples TRBV5-1 to TRBJ2-3, with 12 bases matching TRBD2. CDR1 is SGHRS, CDR2 YFSETQ, per germline. The junction had 9 bases not matched to a gene; V was cut back by 4 bases and J by 0 bases. The CDR3 is 18 residues long. Drawing the rest from reference TRBV5-1 and TRBJ2-3, the complete variable domain is KAGVTQTPRYLIKTRGQQVTLSCSPISGHRSVSWYQQTPGQGLQFLFEYFSETQRNKGNFPGRFSGRQFSNSRSEMNVSTLELGDSALYLCASSPSGRAHYSTDTQYFGPGTRLTVL.

The chain links TRBV4-1 to TRBJ2-7; the match to TRBD2 covers 10 bases. The germline gives CDR1 MGHRA, CDR2 YSYEKL. Trimming took 4 bases from V and 7 from J; bases not matched to a gene: 4. This CDR3 region has 13 residues. The CDR3 region has the DNA TGCGCCAGCAGCCGCACTAGCGGGGATGAGCAGTACTTC. The encoded protein is CASSRTSGDEQYF.

The chain combines TRBV19 with TRBJ2-7, with 11 bases lining up with TRBD1. Germline CDR1 LNHDA, CDR2 SQIVND (reference sequence). The CDR3 spans 15 residues. V was pared by 6 bases and J by 0 bases, with 4 bases of the junction left unmatched. The CDR3 nucleotides are TGTGCCAGTAGCTCCGGGACAGGGGGCTCCTACGAGCAGTACTTC. Its translation is CASSSGTGGSYEQYF.